These 10 T cell receptor beta chains came from one sample sequenced in a study of blood T cell repertoires in COVID-19. Profiling relied on immunoSEQ multiplex PCR, and the TCRdb table lists in-frame clones only, not all of them. The repertoire holds roughly 230,000 clones, with around 87% as singletons. Sequences were obtained from PBMCs or T cells enriched from blood (not recorded which). Receptors originate from a man in his thirties or forties in a cohort exposed to, infected with or recovered from COVID-19 (not recorded which).

The rearrangement links TRBV27 to TRBJ1-1; a weak D match, TRBD1 (6 bases). Germline V gene lookup returns CDR1 MNHEY and CDR2 SMNVEV (reference sequence). This CDR3 spans 15 amino acids. Trimming took 5 bases from V and 1 from J, leaving 14 bases between them. CDR3 DNA: TGTGCCAGCAGTCCGATTGGACAGTGGAACACTGAAGCTTTCTTT. Translating it yields CASSPIGQWNTEAFF.

This sequence joins TRBV28 and TRBJ1-6; TRBD1 might be the D (5 bases). Trimming took 7 bases from V and 7 from J, leaving 11 bases between them. The CDR3 spans 13 residues. Germline V CDR1 and CDR2: MDHEN, SYDVKM. The CDR3 loop is CASTRGGNSPLHF. In DNA, the CDR3 is TGTGCCAGCACTCGGGGGGGAAATTCACCCCTCCACTTT.

This chain joins TRBV24-1 and TRBJ2-3, with D tentatively TRBD1 (5 bases). Trimming removed 3 bases at V and 5 bases at J, with 14 bases between. Germline V gives CDR1 KGHDR, CDR2 SFDVKD. The CDR3 spans 15 residues. The CDR3, as DNA: TGTGCCACCAGTGATCGAAGGGGCAGGGTAGATACGCAGTATTTT. It is translated as CATSDRRGRVDTQYF.

V gene TRBV6-1 combines with J gene TRBJ2-4; TRBD2 matches at 9 bases. Looked up from germline, CDR1 is MNHNS and CDR2 is SASEGT. The CDR3 has 20 residues. V was pared by 2 bases and J by 0 bases, with 14 bases of the junction left unmatched. In DNA form, the CDR3 reads TGTGCCAGCAGTGAAAAAATTAGCGGGAGCCTACTCCTAGCCAAAAACATTCAGTACTTC. Protein sequence: CASSEKISGSLLLAKNIQYF.

The genes are TRBV6-5 and TRBJ1-1; a possible D gene is TRBD1 (6 bases). The CDR3 runs to 13 residues. Germline loops: CDR1 MNHEY, CDR2 SVGAGI. V was shortened by 7 bases and J by 4 bases, with 13 bases between the two germline ends. CDR3 residues: CASNSWDTTEAFF. The CDR3, as DNA: TGTGCCAGCAACTCGTGGGACACCACTGAAGCTTTCTTT.

The chain links TRBV5-1 to TRBJ2-2, with D maybe TRBD2 (5 bases). This CDR3 is built from 13 residues. Trimming removed 4 bases at V and 4 bases at J, with 8 bases between. Germline V lookup: CDR1 SGHRS, CDR2 YFSETQ. In DNA, the CDR3 is TGCGCCAGCAGCCAGCGGCTCACCGGGGAGCTGTTTTTT. It translates to CASSQRLTGELFF.

This sequence joins TRBV18 and TRBJ2-5; D possibly corresponds to TRBD1 (5 bases). The CDR3 runs 15 residues. Trimming pared 2 bases from V and 5 bases from J, leaving 15 bases between. Germline-derived CDR1 and CDR2 are KGHSH and LQKENI. CDR3 nucleotides: TGTGCCAGCTCACCATCTCCGACACCAGGGGAGACCCAGTACTTC. Protein product: CASSPSPTPGETQYF.

CDR3 sequence (DNA): TGCGCCAGCAGCCCGGGACAAAGGCACACTGAAGCTTTCTTT. Translation gives CASSPGQRHTEAFF. The gene calls are TRBV5-1 and TRBJ1-1; D might be TRBD1 (6 bases). The CDR3 is 14 residues long. CDR1 is SGHRS and CDR2 is YFSETQ in the germline V gene. Trimming removed 4 bases at V and 3 bases at J, with 13 bases between.

The chain has TRBV6-1 and TRBJ2-1; D might be TRBD1 (5 bases). Germline CDR1 is MNHNS and CDR2 is SASEGT. This CDR3 has 16 residues. The V end lost 4 bases, the J end lost 2 bases, and 15 bases lay between the germline ends. CDR3 in amino acids: CASSAWLAGTYNEQFF. The CDR3 nucleotides read TGTGCCAGCAGTGCATGGTTAGCAGGGACCTACAATGAGCAGTTCTTC.

The chain recombines TRBV9 with TRBJ2-5, with TRBD2 identical over 11 bases. The CDR3 is made up of 15 amino acids. Germline V CDR1 and CDR2: SGDLS, YYNGEE. J gave up 1 base and V 4 bases, and 3 bases lay outside the gene matches. This chain's CDR3 is CASSPSGRLQETQYF. The CDR3 DNA follows: TGTGCCAGCAGCCCTAGCGGGAGGCTCCAAGAGACCCAGTACTTC.